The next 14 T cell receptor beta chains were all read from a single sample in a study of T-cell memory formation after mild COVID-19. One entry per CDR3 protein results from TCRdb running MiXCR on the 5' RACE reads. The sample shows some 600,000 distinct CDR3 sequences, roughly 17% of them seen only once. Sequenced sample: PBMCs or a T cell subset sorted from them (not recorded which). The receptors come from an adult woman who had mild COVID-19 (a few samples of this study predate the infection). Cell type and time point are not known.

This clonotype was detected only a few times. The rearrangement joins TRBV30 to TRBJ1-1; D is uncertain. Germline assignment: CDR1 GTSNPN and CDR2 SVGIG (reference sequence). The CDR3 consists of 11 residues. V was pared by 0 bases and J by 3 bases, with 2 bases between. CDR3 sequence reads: CAWSVYTEAFF. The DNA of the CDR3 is TGTGCCTGGAGTGTGTACACTGAAGCTTTCTTT.

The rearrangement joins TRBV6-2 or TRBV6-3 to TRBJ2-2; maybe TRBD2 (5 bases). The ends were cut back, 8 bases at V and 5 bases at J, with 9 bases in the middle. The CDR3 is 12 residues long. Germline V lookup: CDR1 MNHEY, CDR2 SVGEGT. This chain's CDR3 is CASSTRTGELFF. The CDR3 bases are TGTGCCAGCTCTACTAGGACCGGGGAGCTGTTTTTT.

The CDR3 here is CASTQLGSSYNEQFF. The CDR3 DNA reads as TGTGCCAGCACCCAATTGGGGAGCTCCTACAATGAGCAGTTCTTC. This chain joins TRBV5-6 and TRBJ2-1, with D possibly TRBD2 on 5 matching bases. From germline, CDR1 is SGHDT and CDR2 YYEEEE. Trimming removed 6 bases at V and 0 bases at J, with 13 bases between. The CDR3 has 15 amino acids.

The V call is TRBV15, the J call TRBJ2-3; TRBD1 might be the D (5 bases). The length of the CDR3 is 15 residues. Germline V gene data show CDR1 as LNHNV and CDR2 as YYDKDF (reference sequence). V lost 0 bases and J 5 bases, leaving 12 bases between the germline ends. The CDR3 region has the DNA TGTGCCACCAGCAGAGACAGGGCAAACGGAGATACGCAGTATTTT. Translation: CATSRDRANGDTQYF.

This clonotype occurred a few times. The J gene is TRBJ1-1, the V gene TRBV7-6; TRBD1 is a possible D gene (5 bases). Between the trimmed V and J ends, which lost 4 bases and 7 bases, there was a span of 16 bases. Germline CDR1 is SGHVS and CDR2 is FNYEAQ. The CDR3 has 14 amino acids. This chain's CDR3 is CASSSGHLAIEAFF. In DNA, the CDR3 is TGTGCCAGCAGCTCCGGACACCTAGCTATTGAAGCTTTCTTT.

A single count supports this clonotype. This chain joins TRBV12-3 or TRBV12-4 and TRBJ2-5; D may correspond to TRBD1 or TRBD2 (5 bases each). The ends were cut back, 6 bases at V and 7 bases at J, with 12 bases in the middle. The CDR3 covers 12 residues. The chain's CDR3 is CASRSSGGTQYF. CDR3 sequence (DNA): TGTGCCAGCAGGTCTAGTGGGGGGACCCAGTACTTC.

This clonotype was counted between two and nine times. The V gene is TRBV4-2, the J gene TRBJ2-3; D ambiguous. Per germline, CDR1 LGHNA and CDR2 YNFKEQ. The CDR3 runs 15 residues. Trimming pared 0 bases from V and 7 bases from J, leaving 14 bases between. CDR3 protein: CASSQDLAGRYTQYF. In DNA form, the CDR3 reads TGTGCCAGCAGCCAAGATTTGGCAGGACGGTATACGCAGTATTTT.

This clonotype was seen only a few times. The CDR3 nucleotides are TGTGCCAGCAGCCCAACGGGACACAATCAGCCCCAGCATTTT. This sequence encodes CASSPTGHNQPQHF. This chain connects TRBV5-6 to TRBJ1-5, with D possibly matching TRBD1 (6 bases). CDR1 and CDR2 (germline): SGHDT, YYEEEE. Trimming removed 4 bases at V and 3 bases at J, with 11 bases between. CDR3 size: 14 residues.

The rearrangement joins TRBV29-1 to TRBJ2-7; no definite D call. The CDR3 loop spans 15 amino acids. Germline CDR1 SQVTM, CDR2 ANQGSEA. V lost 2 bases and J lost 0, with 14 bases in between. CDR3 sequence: CSVELDGSSSYEQYF. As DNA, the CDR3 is TGCAGCGTTGAACTGGACGGCTCTAGCTCCTACGAGCAGTACTTC.

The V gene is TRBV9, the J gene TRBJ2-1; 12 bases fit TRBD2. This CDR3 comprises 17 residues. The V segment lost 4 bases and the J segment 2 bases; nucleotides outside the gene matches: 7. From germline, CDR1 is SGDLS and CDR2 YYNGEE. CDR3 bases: TGTGCCAGCAGCTTTTTGGGACTAGCGGGTACCTACAATGAGCAGTTCTTC. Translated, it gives CASSFLGLAGTYNEQFF.

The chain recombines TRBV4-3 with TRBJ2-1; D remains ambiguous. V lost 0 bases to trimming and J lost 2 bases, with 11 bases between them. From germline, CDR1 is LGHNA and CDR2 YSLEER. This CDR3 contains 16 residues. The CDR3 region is CASSQDQRATYNEQFF. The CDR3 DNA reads TGCGCCAGCAGCCAAGATCAAAGGGCGACCTACAATGAGCAGTTCTTC.

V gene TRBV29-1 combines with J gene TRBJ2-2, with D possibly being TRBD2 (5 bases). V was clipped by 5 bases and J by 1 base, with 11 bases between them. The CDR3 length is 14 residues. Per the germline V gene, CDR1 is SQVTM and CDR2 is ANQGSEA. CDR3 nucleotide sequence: TGCAGCGTTAACGTACGGGGGAACACCGGGGAGCTGTTTTTT. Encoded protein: CSVNVRGNTGELFF.

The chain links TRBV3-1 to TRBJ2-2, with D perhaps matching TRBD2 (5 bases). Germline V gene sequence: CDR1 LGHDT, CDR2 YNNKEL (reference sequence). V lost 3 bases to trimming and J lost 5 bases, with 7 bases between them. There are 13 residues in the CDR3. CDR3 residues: CASSHRRTGELFF. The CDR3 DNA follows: TGTGCCAGCAGCCACAGGAGGACCGGGGAGCTGTTTTTT.

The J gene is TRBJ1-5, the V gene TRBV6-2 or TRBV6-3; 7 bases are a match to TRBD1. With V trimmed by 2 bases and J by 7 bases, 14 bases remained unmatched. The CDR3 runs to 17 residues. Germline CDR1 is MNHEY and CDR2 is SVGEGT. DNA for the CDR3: TGTGCCAGCAGTTACGGAGGGAGGATACAGGGGAGACAGCCCCAGCATTTT. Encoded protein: CASSYGGRIQGRQPQHF.